The T cell receptor beta chain described here comes from a study of shared clonotypes between healthy human individuals. As for the study in general: Researchers drew samples from two women and a few men aged 18 to 49. Findings and caveats of the study: Sharing across four donors was highest in naive CD4 (roughly 5%) and lowest in memory CD8 (approximately 0.4%). The generation probabilities recorded for non-shared clonotypes fell below those of clonotypes shared by all four donors.

The ends lost 6 bases at V and 8 bases at J; junction bases unmatched: 13. Germline V gives CDR1 SQVTM, CDR2 ANQGSEA. The CDR3 has 15 amino acids. The assay was carried out at the deep level. The table came from immunoSEQ multiplex PCR; TCRdb's copy has only in-frame clones and leaves some out. The table shows a few hundred thousand clones, with just over 65% occurring only once. Notes on this clone: Its matching antigen is unknown.

The receptor was derived from a man in his thirties or forties in good health. The sample taken for sequencing was memory CD4+ T cells sorted from blood. The subset denotes: CD45RA-negative fraction. This chain joins TRBV29-1 and TRBJ2-1; 10 nucleotides match TRBD1. As DNA, the CDR3 is TGCAGCGTCACCCCGGGACAGGGGTATCTCGATGAGCAGTTCTTC. Protein sequence: CSVTPGQGYLDEQFF.